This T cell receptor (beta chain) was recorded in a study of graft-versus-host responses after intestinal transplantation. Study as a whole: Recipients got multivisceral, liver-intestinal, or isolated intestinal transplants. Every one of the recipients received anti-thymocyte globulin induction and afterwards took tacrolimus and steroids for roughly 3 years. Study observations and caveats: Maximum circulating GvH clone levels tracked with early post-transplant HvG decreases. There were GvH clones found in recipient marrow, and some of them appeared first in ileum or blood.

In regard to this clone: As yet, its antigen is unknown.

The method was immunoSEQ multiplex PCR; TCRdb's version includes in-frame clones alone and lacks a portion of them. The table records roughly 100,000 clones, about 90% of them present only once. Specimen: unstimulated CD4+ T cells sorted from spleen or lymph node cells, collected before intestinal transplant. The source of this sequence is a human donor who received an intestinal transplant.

CDR3 sequence: CASSLTGQGLYEQYF. The CDR3 region has the DNA TGTGCCAGCAGTCTAACCGGACAGGGTCTCTACGAGCAGTACTTC. The J gene is TRBJ2-7, the V gene TRBV27; 8 nucleotides align to TRBD1. This CDR3 spans 15 amino acids. Germline trimming cut 5 bases from V and 3 bases from J; bases unmatched to any gene: 9. CDR1 and CDR2 from the germline V gene are MNHEY and SMNVEV (reference sequence).